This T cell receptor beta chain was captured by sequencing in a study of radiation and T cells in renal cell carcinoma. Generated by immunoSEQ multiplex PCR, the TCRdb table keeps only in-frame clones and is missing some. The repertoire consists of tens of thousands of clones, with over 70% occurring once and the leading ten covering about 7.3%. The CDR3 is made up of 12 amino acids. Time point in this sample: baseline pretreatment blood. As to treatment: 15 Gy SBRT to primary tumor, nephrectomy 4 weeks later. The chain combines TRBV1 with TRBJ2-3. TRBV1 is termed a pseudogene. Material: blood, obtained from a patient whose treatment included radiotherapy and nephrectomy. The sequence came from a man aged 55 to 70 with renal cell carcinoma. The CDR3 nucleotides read TGCACCAGCAGCCAACCTGGAGATACGCAGTATTTT. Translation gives CTSSQPGDTQYF.